Here is one T cell receptor beta chain with its context. Its antigen is unidentified. These data come from a study of shared clonotypes between healthy human individuals. Study results and caveats: The sole specimen, blood, was sampled, and tissue repertoires likely differ.

CD45RA+ naive and CD45RA-negative memory subsets were separated from CD4+ cells. Deep-level running was used for the assay. Methods used by the authors: Filtering was not the same, since immunoSEQ gave junction-only sequences without quality scores. Using immunoSEQ multiplex PCR, the repertoire was profiled, and TCRdb retains in-frame clones only, with some absent. That table supplies the V and J calls and clone size; D and trimming were determined from the DNA. The table shows fewer than 1.6 million clones, with about 98.5% occurring only once. V dropped 6 bases and J dropped 2; count of bases not matched to a gene: 8. The CDR3 covers 16 residues. Germline values: CDR1 LNHDA, CDR2 SQIVND (reference sequence).

This TCR derives from a man aged 30 to 39 in good health. The V gene is TRBV19, the J gene TRBJ2-4; 9 bases agree with TRBD1. Sequenced: naive CD4+ T cells sorted from blood. Subset in this sample: CD45RA+ positively selected. The CDR3 nucleotides are TGTGCCAGTAGCTACCGGGACAGGGACACCAAAAACATTCAGTACTTC. This codes for CASSYRDRDTKNIQYF.